Following are 8 T cell receptor beta chains from one sample sequenced in a study of blood T cell repertoires in COVID-19. TCRdb keeps only in-frame clones here, not all; method: immunoSEQ multiplex PCR. The data contain approximately 230,000 clones, around four fifths of them seen just once; the ten biggest clones take up 15%. Source material: PBMCs or T cells enriched from blood (not recorded which). The receptors come from a man aged 40-55 years who had recovered from COVID-19.

This clone was detected a few times. V and J are TRBV7-7 and TRBJ2-1, with 7 bases identical to TRBD1. V shed 2 bases and J 1 base; nucleotides not matched to a gene: 2. The CDR3 extends over 15 amino acids. Looked up from germline, CDR1 is SSHAT and CDR2 is FNYEAQ (reference sequence). Here the CDR3 DNA reads TGTGCCAGCAGCTTAAGGGACAGTTCCTACAATGAGCAGTTCTTC. Translated, it gives CASSLRDSSYNEQFF.

On this clone: Other nucleotide sequences in the sample specify the same CDR3. The rearrangement joins TRBV9 to TRBJ1-2, with unresolved D. Germline V gives CDR1 SGDLS, CDR2 YYNGEE. V was cut by 0 bases and J by 2 bases, with 5 bases left in between. The CDR3 has 13 amino acids. The CDR3 nucleotides read TGTGCCAGCAGCGTAGACAGCAACTATGGCTACACCTTC. Residues: CASSVDSNYGYTF.

The V and J genes are TRBV11-2 and TRBJ1-1; tentatively, D is TRBD1 (6 bases). This CDR3 contains 13 residues. Trimming removed 6 bases from V and 2 bases from J, with 10 bases in between. Germline V lookup: CDR1 SGHAT, CDR2 FQNNGV. Here the CDR3 DNA reads TGTGCCAGCAGACGACAGGAAAACACTGAAGCTTTCTTT. This gives the protein CASRRQENTEAFF.

The chain joins TRBV5-1 to TRBJ2-1; 12 bases line up with TRBD2. The J segment lost 4 bases and the V segment lost 5 bases, leaving 4 bases of the junction unmatched. Germline loops: CDR1 SGHRS, CDR2 YFSETQ. This CDR3 comprises 15 residues. CDR3 sequence (DNA): TGCGCCAGCAGTTGGACTAGCGGGATATACAATGAGCAGTTCTTC. This sequence encodes CASSWTSGIYNEQFF. Filled out from reference TRBV5-1 and TRBJ2-1, the complete variable domain reads KAGVTQTPRYLIKTRGQQVTLSCSPISGHRSVSWYQQTPGQGLQFLFEYFSETQRNKGNFPGRFSGRQFSNSRSEMNVSTLELGDSALYLCASSWTSGIYNEQFFGPGTRLTVL.

The rearrangement uses TRBV12-3 or TRBV12-4 and TRBJ2-4; weak D call: TRBD2 (7 bases). This CDR3 is 13 amino acids long. The germline V and J ends were trimmed by 7 bases and 4 bases, with 11 bases remaining between them. CDR3 DNA: TGTGCCAGCATGCGGGGGCCTAAAAACATTCAGTACTTC. Its protein is CASMRGPKNIQYF.

The V call is TRBV13, the J call TRBJ2-7; 9 bases are a match to TRBD2. Germline CDR1 and CDR2: PRHDT and FYEKMQ (reference sequence). This CDR3 is 17 amino acids long. The junction had 16 bases not matched to a gene; V was cut back by 9 bases and J by 1 base. The CDR3 DNA sequence: TGTGCCAGTCGCGAGGCGCGGGGGGGCCCCAGGTCCTACGAGCAGTACTTC. Protein sequence: CASREARGGPRSYEQYF.

V usage is TRBV7-6 and J usage is TRBJ1-4; TRBD1 is a possible D gene (5 bases). Germline CDR1 and CDR2: SGHVS and FNYEAQ. V dropped 3 bases and J dropped 7 bases, with 15 bases sitting between them. CDR3 length: 15 amino acids. As DNA, the CDR3 is TGTGCCAGCAGCTTGGGGCGAGGCCTAATTGAAAAACTGTTTTTT. This encodes CASSLGRGLIEKLFF.

CDR3 protein: CAISGVVYGYTF. In DNA form, the CDR3 reads TGTGCCATCAGTGGAGTCGTCTATGGCTACACCTTC. The chain joins TRBV10-3 to TRBJ1-2, with D hard to call. The V and J ends lost 4 bases and 4 bases respectively, with 7 bases between them. This CDR3 region has 12 residues. CDR1 ENHRY and CDR2 SYGVKD come from the germline V gene.